This T cell receptor (beta chain) was profiled in a study of T cell responses to AZD1222 COVID-19 vaccine. This clone came up once. Its antigen remains unidentified. Sequencing used immunoSEQ multiplex PCR; TCRdb keeps in-frame clones, though not all of them. The repertoire includes about 180,000 clones, just over 85% of them detected once, and under 14% sits in the top ten. This CDR3 region has 14 residues. Germline values: CDR1 SEHNR, CDR2 FQNEAQ (reference sequence). The ends were cut back, 1 base at V and 9 bases at J, with 15 bases in the middle. Overall study findings and caveats: A rise in Spike-specific TCR breadth and depth followed two AZD1222 doses.

The rearrangement links TRBV7-9 to TRBJ1-2; possible D gene TRBD1, 5 bases. The material sequenced was peripheral blood, taken 28 days after the second AZD1222 dose. This receptor was identified in an adult who received the AZD1222 COVID-19 vaccine. The CDR3: CASSLVQGGMRYTF. CDR3 coding DNA: TGTGCCAGCAGCTTAGTTCAGGGTGGAATGCGCTACACCTTC.